The T cell receptor (beta chain) described here comes from a study of shared clonotypes between healthy human individuals. Study information: Donor composition was two women and three men, aged 18 to 49.

The repertoire was sequenced with immunoSEQ multiplex PCR; TCRdb's copy has only in-frame clones and lacks some. The sample includes 2 million to 2.5 million clones, approximately 95% seen only once; the top ten take roughly 1.1%. The V and J ends lost 0 bases and 3 bases respectively, with 9 bases between them. CDR3 length equals 15 residues. Germline CDR1 is MGHRA and CDR2 is YSYEKL. CD45RO-negative, CCR7-selected cells formed the naive CD8 fraction, which excluded terminally differentiated effector memory CD45RA+ cells. There were no recent acute infections or vaccinations among the donors, who were healthy HIV-negative adults.

This chain joins TRBV4-1 and TRBJ1-5, with no clear D. Source material: naive CD8+ T cells sorted from blood. The receptor's source is a man younger than 35 in good health. CDR3 protein: CASSQDANPNQPQHF. Written as DNA, the CDR3 is TGCGCCAGCAGCCAAGATGCGAATCCCAATCAGCCCCAGCATTTT.